Shown below are 3 T cell receptor beta chains from a single sample sequenced in a study of T cells in Graves' hyperthyroidism and ophthalmopathy. Researchers amplified the TCR beta CDR3 regions from RNA transcripts. HTBI primers were used for first-round RT-PCR of the TCR CDR3. TCRdb recomputed calls from the multiplex PCR reads with MiXCR, one row per CDR3 protein. The sample contains 400,000 to 550,000 distinct CDR3 sequences, approximately 24% of which appear only once. The sample taken for sequencing was blood. Receptor source: a woman under 40 with Graves' ophthalmopathy.

This clonotype showed up many times. The chain couples TRBV5-1 to TRBJ1-1, with TRBD1 as a possible D gene (5 bases). The V end was cut by 4 bases, the J end by 4 bases, with 14 bases between. Germline CDR1 SGHRS, CDR2 YFSETQ. The CDR3 is 14 amino acids. Written as DNA, the CDR3 is TGCGCCAGCAGCCCGGCCGGGGGAGTCACTGAAGCTTTCTTT. Translation: CASSPAGGVTEAFF. Complete variable domain (other parts from reference TRBV5-1 and TRBJ1-1): KAGVTQTPRYLIKTRGQQVTLSCSPISGHRSVSWYQQTPGQGLQFLFEYFSETQRNKGNFPGRFSGRQFSNSRSEMNVSTLELGDSALYLCASSPAGGVTEAFFGQGTRLTVV.

This clonotype has ten or more counts. This sequence joins TRBV2 and TRBJ2-5; D is uncertain. V was cut by 4 bases and J by 2 bases, with 11 bases left in between. The CDR3 is 14 amino acids. Per the germline V gene, CDR1 is SNHLY and CDR2 is FYNNEI. This CDR3 is CASSAVRVQETQYF. The DNA for the CDR3 is TGTGCCAGCAGTGCTGTCCGAGTACAAGAGACCCAGTACTTC.

The chain joins TRBV28 to TRBJ2-1; 7 positions match TRBD2. The germline V gene encodes CDR1 MDHEN and CDR2 SYDVKM. The trim removed 6 bases at V and 5 bases at J, leaving 7 bases unmatched. This CDR3 region has 14 residues. CDR3 loop: CASRSWTRNNEQFF. CDR3 bases: TGTGCCAGCAGATCGTGGACTAGAAACAATGAGCAGTTCTTC.